These 6 T cell receptor beta chains share one sample of origin, sequenced in a study of cytomegalovirus exposure and HLA in healthy donors. The PCR was carried out with 60 Vbeta primers and 13 Jbeta primers. Generated by immunoSEQ multiplex PCR, the TCRdb table keeps only in-frame clones and is missing some. This sample yields 200,000 to 250,000 clones, of which almost 70% are seen a single time; 2.6% belongs to the top ten. The sample was PBMCs. These receptor sequences come from a man aged 40-49 years in good health and CMV-seropositive.

This sequence joins TRBV2 and TRBJ1-5; D is possibly TRBD1 (6 bases). Germline V gene data show CDR1 as SNHLY and CDR2 as FYNNEI. The CDR3 is 14 amino acids. Trimming removed 8 bases from V and 6 bases from J, with 17 bases in between. CDR3 residues: CASDTGIGFQPQHF. DNA of the CDR3: TGTGCCAGCGACACAGGGATTGGCTTTCAGCCCCAGCATTTT.

This chain uses TRBV4-1 with TRBJ1-1; TRBD1 aligns across 9 bases. The CDR3 has 18 residues. Germline CDR1 is MGHRA and CDR2 is YSYEKL. V gave up 1 base and J gave up 0 bases; unmatched junction bases: 9. The CDR3 protein is CASSQGGQGIVLNTEAFF. The CDR3 DNA reads as TGCGCCAGCAGCCAAGGGGGACAGGGTATAGTCTTGAACACTGAAGCTTTCTTT.

Notes on this clone: A junction end diverges from the germline sequence, so it may reflect a read error. The J gene is TRBJ2-1, the V gene TRBV5-6, with D possibly being TRBD2 (5 bases). From germline, CDR1 is SGHDT and CDR2 YYEEEE. The CDR3 has 14 amino acids. The CDR3 bases are TGTGCCAGCAGCAGGTACACCATTGACAAACCCGGGATCTTC. Translation: CASSRYTIDKPGIF.

The chain joins TRBV6-1 to TRBJ2-5; 13 bases align to TRBD2. J gave up 5 bases and V 6 bases, and 3 bases lay outside the gene matches. The CDR3 contains 14 residues. Germline V gene data show CDR1 as MNHNS and CDR2 as SASEGT. CDR3 loop: CASRMTSGGETQYF. CDR3 nucleotides: TGTGCCAGCAGGATGACTAGCGGGGGGGAGACCCAGTACTTC.

The chain links TRBV11-2 to TRBJ2-3, with D hard to call. The V end lost 4 bases, the J end lost 5 bases, and 13 bases lay between the germline ends. The germline CDR1 and CDR2 sequences are SGHAT and FQNNGV. This CDR3 contains 14 residues. This chain's CDR3 is CASSSSTGKDTQYF. CDR3 coding DNA: TGTGCCAGCAGCTCCTCGACTGGAAAAGATACGCAGTATTTT.

This clone came up a few times. CDR3 residues: CASSGGERGGYTF. CDR3 DNA: TGTGCCAGCAGCGGCGGGGAACGGGGCGGCTACACCTTC. This sequence joins TRBV5-6 and TRBJ1-2, with D possibly matching TRBD1 (5 bases). V was pared by 4 bases and J by 8 bases, with 15 bases between. CDR3 length equals 13 residues. Germline CDR1 is SGHDT and CDR2 is YYEEEE.